Listed here are 2 T cell receptor beta chains from one sample, sequenced in a study of blood T cells in healthy people across ages. A J-beta primer mix and a sample-barcoded 5' primer were used in a second PCR of about 7 to 12 cycles. MiXCR, run by TCRdb on the 5' RACE reads, gives a single entry per CDR3 protein. The data contain 650,000 to 700,000 distinct CDR3 sequences, approximately 30% of them singletons. The sequenced sample was blood. The receptor set was obtained from a woman aged 80 or over in good health.

About this clonotype: The CDR3 carries no conserved terminal phenylalanine or tryptophan, so it likely arises from a read error. The chain carries TRBV7-2 and TRBJ2-7, with 7 bases that match TRBD1. CDR3 length equals 15 residues. CDR1 and CDR2 from the germline V gene are SGHTA and FQGNSA. Losses at the gene ends were 2 bases for V and 7 bases for J; bases not matched to a gene: 11. The CDR3 coding sequence is TGTGCCAGCAGCTTAACAGGGGCAGCTTACAATGAGCAGTACTGC. Its translation: CASSLTGAAYNEQYC.

This sequence joins TRBV28 and TRBJ1-1; 7 positions match TRBD1. The trim removed 6 bases at V and 1 base at J, leaving 8 bases unmatched. The CDR3 contains 15 residues. Looked up from germline, CDR1 is MDHEN and CDR2 is SYDVKM. The CDR3 reads CASRPGAGGNTEAFF. CDR3 in DNA: TGTGCCAGCAGACCCGGGGCAGGGGGGAACACTGAAGCTTTCTTT.